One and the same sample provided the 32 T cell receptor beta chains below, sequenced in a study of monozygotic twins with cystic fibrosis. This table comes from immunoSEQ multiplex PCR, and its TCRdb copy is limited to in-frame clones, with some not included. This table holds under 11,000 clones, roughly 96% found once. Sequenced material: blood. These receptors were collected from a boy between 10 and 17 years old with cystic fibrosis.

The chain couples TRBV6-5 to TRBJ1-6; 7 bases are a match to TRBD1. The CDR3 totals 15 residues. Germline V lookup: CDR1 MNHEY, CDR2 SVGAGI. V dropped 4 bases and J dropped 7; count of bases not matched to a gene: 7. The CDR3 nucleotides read TGTGCCAGCAGTTTCCGGGACAGCCGGAATTCACCCCTCCACTTT. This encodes CASSFRDSRNSPLHF.

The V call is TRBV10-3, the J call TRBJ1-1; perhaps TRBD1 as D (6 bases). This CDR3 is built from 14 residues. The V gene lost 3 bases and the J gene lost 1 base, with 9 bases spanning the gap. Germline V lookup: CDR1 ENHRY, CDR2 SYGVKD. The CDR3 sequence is CAISDGTPNTEAFF. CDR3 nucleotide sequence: TGTGCCATCAGTGACGGGACACCGAACACTGAAGCTTTCTTT.

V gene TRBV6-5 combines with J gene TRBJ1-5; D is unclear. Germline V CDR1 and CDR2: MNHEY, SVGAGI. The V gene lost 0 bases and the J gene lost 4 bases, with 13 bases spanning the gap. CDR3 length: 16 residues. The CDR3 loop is CASSYSFSPGNQPQHF. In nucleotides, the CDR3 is TGTGCCAGCAGTTACTCGTTTTCCCCGGGGAATCAGCCCCAGCATTTT.

This chain's CDR3 is CSVVVQGINEQYF. CDR3 nucleotide sequence: TGCAGCGTTGTGGTACAGGGTATCAACGAGCAGTACTTC. V and J are TRBV29-1 and TRBJ2-7; D might be TRBD1 (6 bases). The CDR3 is 13 amino acids. V was cut by 4 bases and J by 5 bases, with 15 bases left in between. Germline CDR1 SQVTM, CDR2 ANQGSEA.

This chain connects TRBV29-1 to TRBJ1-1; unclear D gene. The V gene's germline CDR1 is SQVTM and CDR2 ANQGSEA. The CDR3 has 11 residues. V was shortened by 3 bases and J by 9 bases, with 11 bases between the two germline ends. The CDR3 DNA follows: TGCAGCGTTGAGGCAAGTAATAAAGCTTTCTTT. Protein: CSVEASNKAFF.

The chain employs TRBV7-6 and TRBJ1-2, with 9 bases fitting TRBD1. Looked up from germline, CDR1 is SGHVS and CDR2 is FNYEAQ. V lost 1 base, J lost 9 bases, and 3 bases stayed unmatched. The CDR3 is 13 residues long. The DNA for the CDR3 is TGTGCCAGCAGCTTAGAACAGGGGGCAAGCTACACCTTC. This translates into CASSLEQGASYTF. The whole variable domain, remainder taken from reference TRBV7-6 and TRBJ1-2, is GAGVSQSPRYKVTKRGQDVALRCDPISGHVSLYWYRQALGQGPEFLTYFNYEAQQDKSGLPNDRFSAERPEGSISTLTIQRTEQRDSAMYRCASSLEQGASYTFGSGTRLTVV.

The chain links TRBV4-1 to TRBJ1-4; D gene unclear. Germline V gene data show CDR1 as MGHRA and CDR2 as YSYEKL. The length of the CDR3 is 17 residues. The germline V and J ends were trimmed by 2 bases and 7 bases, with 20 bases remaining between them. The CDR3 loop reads CASSQWGGPNDGEKLFF. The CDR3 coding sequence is TGCGCCAGCAGCCAATGGGGTGGACCCAACGACGGTGAAAAACTGTTTTTT.

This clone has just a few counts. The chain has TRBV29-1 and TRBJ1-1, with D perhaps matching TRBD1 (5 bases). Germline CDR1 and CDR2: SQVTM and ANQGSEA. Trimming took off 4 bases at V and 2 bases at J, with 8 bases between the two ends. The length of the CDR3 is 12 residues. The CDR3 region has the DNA TGCAGCGTTGGGGGGATTAACACTGAAGCTTTCTTT. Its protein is CSVGGINTEAFF.

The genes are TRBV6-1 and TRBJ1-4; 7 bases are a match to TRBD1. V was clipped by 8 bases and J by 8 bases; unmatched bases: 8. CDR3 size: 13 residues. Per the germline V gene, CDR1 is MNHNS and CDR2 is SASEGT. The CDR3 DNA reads TGTGCCAGCCTGAGACAGGGCACCGAAAAACTGTTTTTT. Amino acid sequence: CASLRQGTEKLFF.

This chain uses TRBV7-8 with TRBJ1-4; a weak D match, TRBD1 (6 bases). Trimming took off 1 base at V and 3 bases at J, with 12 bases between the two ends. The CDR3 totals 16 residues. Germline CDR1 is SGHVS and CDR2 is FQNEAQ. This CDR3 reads CASSLGLGQPNEKLFF. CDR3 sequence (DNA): TGTGCCAGCAGCTTAGGATTAGGACAGCCTAATGAAAAACTGTTTTTT.

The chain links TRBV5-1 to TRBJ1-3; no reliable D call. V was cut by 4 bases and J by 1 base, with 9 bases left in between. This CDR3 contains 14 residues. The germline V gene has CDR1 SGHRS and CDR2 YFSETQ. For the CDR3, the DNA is TGCGCCAGCAGCCCCGGCGTTTCTGGAAACACCATATATTTT. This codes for CASSPGVSGNTIYF.

The chain's CDR3 is CASSLVTRGGSGNTIYF. DNA for the CDR3: TGTGCCAGCAGCTTGGTTACGCGAGGGGGGTCTGGAAACACCATATATTTT. The chain recombines TRBV5-4 with TRBJ1-3; D may be TRBD1 (6 bases). CDR3 length: 17 amino acids. The germline gives CDR1 SGHNT, CDR2 YYREEE (reference sequence). Trimming shortened V by 0 bases and J by 1 base, and 14 bases separated the two germline ends. Combining the CDR3 with reference TRBV5-4 and TRBJ1-3 gives the whole variable domain ETGVTQSPTHLIKTRGQQVTLRCSSQSGHNTVSWYQQALGQGPQFIFQYYREEENGRGNFPPRFSGLQFPNYSSELNVNALELDDSALYLCASSLVTRGGSGNTIYFGEGSWLTVV.

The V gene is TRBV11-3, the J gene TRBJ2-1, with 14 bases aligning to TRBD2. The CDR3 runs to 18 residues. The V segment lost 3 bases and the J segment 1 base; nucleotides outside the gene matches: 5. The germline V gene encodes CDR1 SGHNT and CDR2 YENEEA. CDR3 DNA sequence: TGTGCCAGCAGCTTCGGCGGGACTAGCGGGGGTTCCTACAATGAGCAGTTCTTC. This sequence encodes CASSFGGTSGGSYNEQFF.

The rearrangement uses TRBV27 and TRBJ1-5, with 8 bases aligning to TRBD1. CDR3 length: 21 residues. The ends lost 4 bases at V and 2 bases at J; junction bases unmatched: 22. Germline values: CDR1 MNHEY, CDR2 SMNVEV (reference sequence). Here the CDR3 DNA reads TGTGCCAGCAGTTCGTTGCTCTCCCGGGACAGGTCCCGGGCGGGCAATCAGCCCCAGCATTTT. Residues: CASSSLLSRDRSRAGNQPQHF.

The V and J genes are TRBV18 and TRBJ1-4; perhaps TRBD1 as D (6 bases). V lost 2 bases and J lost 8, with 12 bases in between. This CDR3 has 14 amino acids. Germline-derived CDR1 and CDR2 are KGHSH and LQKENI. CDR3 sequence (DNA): TGTGCCAGCTCACCATCAGGCAGGGGAGAAAAACTGTTTTTT. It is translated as CASSPSGRGEKLFF.

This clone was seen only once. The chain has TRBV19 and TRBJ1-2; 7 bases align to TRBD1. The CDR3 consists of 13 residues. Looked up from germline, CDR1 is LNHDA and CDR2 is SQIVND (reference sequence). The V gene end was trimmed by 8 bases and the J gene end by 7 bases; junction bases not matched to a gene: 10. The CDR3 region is CASGEQGLGGYTF. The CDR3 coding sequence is TGTGCCAGTGGCGAACAGGGGTTGGGTGGCTACACCTTC.

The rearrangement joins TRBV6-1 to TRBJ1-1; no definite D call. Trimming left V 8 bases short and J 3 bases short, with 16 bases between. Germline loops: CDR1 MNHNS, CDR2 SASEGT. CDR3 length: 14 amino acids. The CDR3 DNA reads TGTGCCAGCCTGTTCCTGGGTTACGACACTGAAGCTTTCTTT. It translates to CASLFLGYDTEAFF.

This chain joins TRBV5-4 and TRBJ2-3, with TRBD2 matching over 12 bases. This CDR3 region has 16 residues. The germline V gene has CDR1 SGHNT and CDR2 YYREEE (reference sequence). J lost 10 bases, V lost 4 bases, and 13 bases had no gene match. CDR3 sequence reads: CASSQKRTSGALAQYF. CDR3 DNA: TGTGCCAGCAGCCAGAAAAGGACTAGCGGGGCCCTCGCGCAGTATTTT.

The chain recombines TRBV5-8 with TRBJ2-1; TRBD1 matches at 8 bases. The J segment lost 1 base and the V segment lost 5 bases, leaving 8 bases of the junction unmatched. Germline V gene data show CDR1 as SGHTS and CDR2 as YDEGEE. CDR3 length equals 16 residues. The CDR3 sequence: CASRYGQGGSYNEQFF. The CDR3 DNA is TGTGCCAGCAGGTATGGACAGGGAGGATCCTACAATGAGCAGTTCTTC.

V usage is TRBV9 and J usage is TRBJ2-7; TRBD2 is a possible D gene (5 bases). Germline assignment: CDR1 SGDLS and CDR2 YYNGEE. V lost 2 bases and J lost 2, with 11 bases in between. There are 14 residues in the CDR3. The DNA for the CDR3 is TGTGCCAGCAGCGTCGACTATGGGGCCTACGAGCAGTACTTC. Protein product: CASSVDYGAYEQYF.

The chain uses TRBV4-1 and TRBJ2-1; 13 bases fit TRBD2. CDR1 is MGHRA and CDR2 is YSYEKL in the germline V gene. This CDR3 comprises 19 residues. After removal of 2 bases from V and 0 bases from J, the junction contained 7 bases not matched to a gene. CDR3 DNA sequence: TGCGCCAGCAGCCAAACCGGGACTAGCGGGAAGAGCTCCTACAATGAGCAGTTCTTC. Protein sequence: CASSQTGTSGKSSYNEQFF.

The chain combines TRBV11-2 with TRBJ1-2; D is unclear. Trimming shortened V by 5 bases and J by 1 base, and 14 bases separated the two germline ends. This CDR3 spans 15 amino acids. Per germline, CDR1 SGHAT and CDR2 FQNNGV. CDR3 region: CASSQIRTHNYGYTF. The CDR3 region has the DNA TGTGCCAGCAGCCAAATAAGGACGCATAACTATGGCTACACCTTC.

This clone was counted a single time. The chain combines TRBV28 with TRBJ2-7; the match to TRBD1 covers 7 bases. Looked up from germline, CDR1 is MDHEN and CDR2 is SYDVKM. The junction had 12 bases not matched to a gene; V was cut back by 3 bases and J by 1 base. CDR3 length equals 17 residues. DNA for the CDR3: TGTGCCAGCAGTTTCAACGGACAGGAAGTTTATTCCTACGAGCAGTACTTC. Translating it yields CASSFNGQEVYSYEQYF.

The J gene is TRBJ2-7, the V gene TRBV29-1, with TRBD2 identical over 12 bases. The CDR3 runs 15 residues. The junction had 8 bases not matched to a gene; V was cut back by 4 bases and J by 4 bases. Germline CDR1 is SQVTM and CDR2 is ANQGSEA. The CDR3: CSVGASGRASYEQYF. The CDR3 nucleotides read TGCAGCGTTGGGGCTAGCGGGAGGGCCTCGTACGAGCAGTACTTC.

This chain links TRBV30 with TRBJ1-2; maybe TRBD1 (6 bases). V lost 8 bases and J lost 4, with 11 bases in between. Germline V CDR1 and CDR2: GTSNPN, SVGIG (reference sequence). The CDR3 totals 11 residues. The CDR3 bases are TGTGCCCAAAGGACAGCCTATGGCTACACCTTC. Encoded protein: CAQRTAYGYTF.

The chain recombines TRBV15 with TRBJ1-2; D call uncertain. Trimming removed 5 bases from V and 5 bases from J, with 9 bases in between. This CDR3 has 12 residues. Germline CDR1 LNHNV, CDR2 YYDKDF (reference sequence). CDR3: CATSLPGYGYTF. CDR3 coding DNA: TGTGCCACCAGCCTGCCGGGATATGGCTACACCTTC.

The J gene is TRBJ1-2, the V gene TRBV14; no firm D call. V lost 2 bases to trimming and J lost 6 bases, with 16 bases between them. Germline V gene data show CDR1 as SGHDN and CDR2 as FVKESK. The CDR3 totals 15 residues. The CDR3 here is CASSQSGSSVDGYTF. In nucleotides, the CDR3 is TGTGCCAGCAGCCAATCGGGGTCGTCCGTCGATGGCTACACCTTC.

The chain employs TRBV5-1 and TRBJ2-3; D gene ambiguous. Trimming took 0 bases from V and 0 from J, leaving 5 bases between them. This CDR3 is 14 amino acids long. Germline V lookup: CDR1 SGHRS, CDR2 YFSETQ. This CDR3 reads CASSLGKSTDTQYF. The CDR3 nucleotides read TGCGCCAGCAGCTTGGGGAAGAGCACAGATACGCAGTATTTT.

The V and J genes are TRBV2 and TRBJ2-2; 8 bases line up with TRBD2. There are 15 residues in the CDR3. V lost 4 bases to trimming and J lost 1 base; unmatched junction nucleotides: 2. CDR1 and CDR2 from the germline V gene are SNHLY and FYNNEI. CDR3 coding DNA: TGTGCCAGCAGTGGTCTAGCGGGGAACACCGGGGAGCTGTTTTTT. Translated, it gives CASSGLAGNTGELFF.

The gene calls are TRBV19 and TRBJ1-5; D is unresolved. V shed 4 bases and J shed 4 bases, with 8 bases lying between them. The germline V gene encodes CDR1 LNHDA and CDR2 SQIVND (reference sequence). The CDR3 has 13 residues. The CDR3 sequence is CASSKDENQPQHF. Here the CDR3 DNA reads TGTGCCAGTAGTAAGGACGAAAATCAGCCCCAGCATTTT.

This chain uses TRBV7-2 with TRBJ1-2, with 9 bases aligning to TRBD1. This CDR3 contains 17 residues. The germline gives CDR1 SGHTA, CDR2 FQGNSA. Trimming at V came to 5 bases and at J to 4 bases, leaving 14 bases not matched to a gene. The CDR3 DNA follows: TGTGCCAGCAGCCGGACAGGGGAATCGCCCATTCTCTATGGCTACACCTTC. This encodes CASSRTGESPILYGYTF.

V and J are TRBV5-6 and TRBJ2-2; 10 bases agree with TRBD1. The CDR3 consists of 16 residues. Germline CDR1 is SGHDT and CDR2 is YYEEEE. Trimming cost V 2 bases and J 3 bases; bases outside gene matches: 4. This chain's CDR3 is CASSFDRGQDTGELFF. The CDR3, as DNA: TGTGCCAGCAGCTTCGACAGGGGGCAAGACACCGGGGAGCTGTTTTTT.